This entry lists 28 T cell receptor beta chains sequenced from one sample in a study of T cell changes during pregnancy in multiple sclerosis. Measured with immunoSEQ multiplex PCR; TCRdb has only the in-frame clones, and not every one. The top ten hold around 0.61% of the sample, which has around 48,000 clones, 85% to 95% seen once. The material sequenced was CD4+ T cells from peripheral blood mononuclear cells, taken in the third trimester of pregnancy. The source of these receptors is a female donor with multiple sclerosis, enrolled in a pregnancy study.

The chain employs TRBV2 and TRBJ2-5; D ambiguous. The CDR3 is 13 residues long. Trimming took 6 bases from V and 2 from J, leaving 10 bases between them. The germline V gene encodes CDR1 SNHLY and CDR2 FYNNEI. The DNA of the CDR3 is TGTGCCAGCAGGAGAGAGCAACAAGAGACCCAGTACTTC. The encoded protein is CASRREQQETQYF.

The V call is TRBV7-2, the J call TRBJ2-1, with 7 bases aligning to TRBD1. Germline V gives CDR1 SGHTA, CDR2 FQGNSA. The CDR3 has 13 amino acids. V shed 2 bases and J 9 bases; nucleotides not matched to a gene: 4. The CDR3 DNA is TGTGCCAGCAGCTTAAAACAGGGGTCTGAGCAGTTCTTC. Amino acid sequence: CASSLKQGSEQFF.

V usage is TRBV29-1 and J usage is TRBJ1-3; D remains unclear. The length of the CDR3 is 11 residues. Per germline, CDR1 SQVTM and CDR2 ANQGSEA. The V end was cut by 3 bases, the J end by 3 bases, with 3 bases between. In DNA form, the CDR3 reads TGCAGCGTTGACGGTGGAAACACCATATATTTT. It encodes CSVDGGNTIYF.

The V gene is TRBV30, the J gene TRBJ1-6; TRBD1 is a possible D gene (5 bases). The CDR3 is made up of 15 amino acids. The germline V gene encodes CDR1 GTSNPN and CDR2 SVGIG (reference sequence). The germline V and J ends were trimmed by 0 bases and 7 bases, with 13 bases remaining between them. As DNA, the CDR3 is TGTGCCTGGAGTGTACTCGTGGGGGGGAATTCACCCCTCCACTTT. Its protein product is CAWSVLVGGNSPLHF.

The chain recombines TRBV5-1 with TRBJ2-2, with a tentative D call TRBD2 (6 bases). CDR3 size: 15 residues. Per the germline V gene, CDR1 is SGHRS and CDR2 is YFSETQ. V was shortened by 4 bases and J by 4 bases, with 14 bases between the two germline ends. CDR3: CASSPGDSVTGELFF. The CDR3 DNA reads as TGCGCCAGCAGCCCGGGAGACAGTGTCACCGGGGAGCTGTTTTTT.

This chain uses TRBV28 with TRBJ1-3; D perhaps matches TRBD1 (5 bases). The CDR3 has 16 residues. The germline CDR1 and CDR2 sequences are MDHEN and SYDVKM. Trimming took 6 bases from V and 0 from J, leaving 15 bases between them. The CDR3 is CASRPAGQDSGNTIYF. CDR3 DNA sequence: TGTGCCAGCAGACCCGCCGGACAAGACTCTGGAAACACCATATATTTT.

This chain links TRBV6-5 with TRBJ2-7; a possible D gene is TRBD1 (5 bases). Trimming removed 6 bases at V and 0 bases at J, with 12 bases between. Germline CDR1 reads MNHEY; CDR2 reads SVGAGI. This CDR3 spans 14 amino acids. The CDR3 spells CASRASQGSYEQYF. In nucleotides, the CDR3 is TGTGCCAGCAGGGCAAGTCAGGGCTCCTACGAGCAGTACTTC.

The J gene is TRBJ2-3, the V gene TRBV18; D possibly corresponds to TRBD2 (5 bases). V lost 3 bases and J lost 6, with 13 bases in between. The germline gives CDR1 KGHSH, CDR2 LQKENI. This CDR3 spans 14 amino acids. CDR3 nucleotide sequence: TGTGCCAGCTCACCGAGGGAAGCGGCGGATACGCAGTATTTT. It yields the protein CASSPREAADTQYF.

This chain links TRBV27 with TRBJ2-1, with 10 bases that match TRBD2. J lost 10 bases, V lost 4 bases, and 7 bases had no gene match. This CDR3 region has 14 residues. Per the germline V gene, CDR1 is MNHEY and CDR2 is SMNVEV (reference sequence). The CDR3 region is CASSSSGLAREQFF. CDR3 nucleotide sequence: TGTGCCAGCAGTTCATCGGGACTAGCGAGAGAGCAGTTCTTC.

This clone was counted a few times. This chain connects TRBV6-6 to TRBJ1-1; possibly TRBD1 for D (5 bases). The germline V and J ends were trimmed by 0 bases and 1 base, with 6 bases remaining between them. Germline CDR1 and CDR2: MNHNY and SVGAGI (reference sequence). This CDR3 comprises 14 residues. In DNA, the CDR3 is TGTGCCAGCAGTTACTCGACAGCGAACACTGAAGCTTTCTTT. Its protein is CASSYSTANTEAFF.

The gene calls are TRBV5-1 and TRBJ2-3; D unresolved. This CDR3 is 14 amino acids long. Germline CDR1 reads SGHRS; CDR2 reads YFSETQ. V shed 2 bases and J shed 0 bases, with 7 bases lying between them. The CDR3 sequence: CASSLDSSTDTQYF. The CDR3 DNA follows: TGCGCCAGCAGCTTAGACTCAAGCACAGATACGCAGTATTTT.

The rearrangement links TRBV4-2 to TRBJ1-2; a weak D match, TRBD1 (5 bases). V lost 0 bases, J lost 4 bases, and 18 bases lay in between. The CDR3 sequence is 17 residues long. CDR1 and CDR2 (germline): LGHNA, YNFKEQ. CDR3 sequence (DNA): TGTGCCAGCAGCCAAGAGAAACCGGACACAGCGATCTATGGCTACACCTTC. Translated, it gives CASSQEKPDTAIYGYTF.

This rearrangement joins TRBV5-4 to TRBJ1-2; 11 positions agree with TRBD1. CDR3 length: 13 amino acids. CDR1 is SGHNT and CDR2 is YYREEE in the germline V gene (reference sequence). Unmatched junction bases numbered 15, after V lost 10 bases and J lost 13 bases. CDR3 DNA: TGTGCCGAATCTGGGAGGGACAGGGGGATTCCCACCTTC. Residues: CAESGRDRGIPTF.

This chain connects TRBV27 to TRBJ2-7; 9 nucleotides align to TRBD1. Germline assignment: CDR1 MNHEY and CDR2 SMNVEV (reference sequence). The trim removed 5 bases at V and 3 bases at J, leaving 17 bases unmatched. This CDR3 is built from 18 residues. CDR3 residues: CASSRGWAGTGTFYEQYF. The CDR3 coding sequence is TGTGCCAGCAGTAGGGGGTGGGCCGGGACAGGGACTTTCTACGAGCAGTACTTC.

This clone came up once. This chain links TRBV19 with TRBJ2-7, with 10 bases aligning to TRBD1. Germline V gene data show CDR1 as LNHDA and CDR2 as SQIVND (reference sequence). The junction had 15 bases not matched to a gene; V was cut back by 7 bases and J by 12 bases. CDR3 length: 14 amino acids. DNA of the CDR3: TGTGCCAGTAAGGAAGCCGGACAGGGGGGTGAACGGTACTTC. Translation gives CASKEAGQGGERYF. Full variable domain (outside the CDR3, taken from reference TRBV19 and TRBJ2-7): DGGITQSPKYLFRKEGQNVTLSCEQNLNHDAMYWYRQDPGQGLRLIYYSQIVNDFQKGDIAEGYSVSREKKESFPLTVTSAQKNPTAFYLCASKEAGQGGERYFGPGTRLTVT.

The CDR3 here is CASGGGLTDTQYF. CDR3 sequence (DNA): TGTGCCAGCGGCGGAGGCCTGACAGATACGCAGTATTTT. This chain joins TRBV11-2 and TRBJ2-3; D is possibly TRBD2 (5 bases). Trimming removed 8 bases at V and 3 bases at J, with 12 bases between. This CDR3 region has 13 residues. CDR1 SGHAT and CDR2 FQNNGV come from the germline V gene.

CDR3 nucleotide sequence: TGTGCCAGCAGCCCCGGGGGGCAGGCCGGAAAACTGTTTTTT. This gives the protein CASSPGGQAGKLFF. The chain is built from TRBV7-2 and TRBJ1-4, with D possibly matching TRBD1 (6 bases). Germline V CDR1 and CDR2: SGHTA, FQGNSA. V shed 5 bases and J shed 10 bases, with 17 bases lying between them. This CDR3 comprises 14 residues.

This clone came up a few times. The chain links TRBV5-1 to TRBJ1-1; 8 nucleotides align to TRBD1. The ends lost 0 bases at V and 0 bases at J; junction bases unmatched: 7. This CDR3 is built from 17 residues. Germline CDR1 SGHRS, CDR2 YFSETQ. The CDR3 region has the DNA TGCGCCAGCAGCTTGGTTGGGACAGGCCGGATGAACACTGAAGCTTTCTTT. This translates into CASSLVGTGRMNTEAFF. Full variable domain (outside the CDR3, taken from reference TRBV5-1 and TRBJ1-1): KAGVTQTPRYLIKTRGQQVTLSCSPISGHRSVSWYQQTPGQGLQFLFEYFSETQRNKGNFPGRFSGRQFSNSRSEMNVSTLELGDSALYLCASSLVGTGRMNTEAFFGQGTRLTVV.

This chain connects TRBV2 to TRBJ2-7; TRBD1 matches 9 bases. J gave up 5 bases and V 6 bases, and 5 bases lay outside the gene matches. Germline CDR1 and CDR2: SNHLY and FYNNEI. The CDR3 is made up of 13 amino acids. This CDR3 is CASSYRDRDEQYF. CDR3 DNA sequence: TGTGCCAGCAGCTACCGGGACAGGGACGAGCAGTACTTC.

The chain carries TRBV27 and TRBJ2-7, with TRBD2 matching over 15 bases. Germline lookup yields CDR1 MNHEY and CDR2 SMNVEV (reference sequence). Trimming at V came to 5 bases and at J to 2 bases, leaving 7 bases not matched to a gene. The CDR3 has 17 residues. The CDR3 DNA follows: TGTGCCAGCAGTCAGGGACTAGCGGGAGGCCGGACCTACGAGCAGTACTTC. This encodes CASSQGLAGGRTYEQYF.

V is TRBV7-2 and J is TRBJ2-1; 9 bases match TRBD2. The CDR3 totals 17 residues. Germline CDR1 and CDR2: SGHTA and FQGNSA. The V gene end was trimmed by 0 bases and the J gene end by 4 bases; junction bases not matched to a gene: 7. CDR3 in DNA: TGTGCCAGCAGCTTAGCGACCCTAGCGGGACCTTACAATGAGCAGTTCTTC. Protein sequence: CASSLATLAGPYNEQFF.

The gene calls are TRBV4-3 and TRBJ1-5; D uncertain. From germline, CDR1 is LGHNA and CDR2 YSLEER. The CDR3 covers 13 residues. Deletions cut 6 bases from V and 6 bases from J, with 12 bases between. Here the CDR3 reads CASRIGPGQPQHF. CDR3 bases: TGCGCCAGCAGGATAGGCCCAGGTCAGCCCCAGCATTTT.

This chain connects TRBV7-8 to TRBJ2-1; 8 nucleotides match TRBD2. The V and J ends lost 5 bases and 5 bases, in that order; junction bases with no gene match: 14. Germline CDR1 is SGHVS and CDR2 is FQNEAQ. CDR3 size: 17 residues. The CDR3 sequence: CASSPGGSPYYNNEQFF. The CDR3 bases are TGTGCCAGCAGCCCGGGGGGGAGCCCTTACTATAACAATGAGCAGTTCTTC.

V gene TRBV6-1 combines with J gene TRBJ2-3, with 11 bases aligning to TRBD2. This CDR3 region has 15 residues. V lost 8 bases to trimming and J lost 6 bases; unmatched junction nucleotides: 10. Germline-derived CDR1 and CDR2 are MNHNS and SASEGT. CDR3: CASGRLAGSLDTQYF. The CDR3 nucleotides read TGTGCCAGCGGAAGACTAGCGGGGAGTTTGGATACGCAGTATTTT.

The chain carries TRBV15 and TRBJ2-5, with 8 bases that match TRBD2. V was pared by 6 bases and J by 3 bases, with 12 bases of the junction left unmatched. This CDR3 comprises 16 residues. The germline V gene encodes CDR1 LNHNV and CDR2 YYDKDF (reference sequence). CDR3 DNA sequence: TGTGCCACCAGGACCGGACTAGCCGGTGGAGAAGAGACCCAGTACTTC. Translation gives CATRTGLAGGEETQYF.

J is TRBJ2-3 and V is TRBV5-6; TRBD2 matches at 11 bases. J lost 6 bases, V lost 4 bases, and 7 bases had no gene match. Germline V lookup: CDR1 SGHDT, CDR2 YYEEEE. The CDR3 length is 15 residues. The CDR3 bases are TGTGCCAGCAGCCTTCCTAGCGGGAGGTGGGATACGCAGTATTTT. Encoded protein: CASSLPSGRWDTQYF. Looking up the rest from reference TRBV5-6 and TRBJ2-3 gives the full variable domain: DAGVTQSPTHLIKTRGQQVTLRCSPKSGHDTVSWYQQALGQGPQFIFQYYEEEERQRGNFPDRFSGHQFPNYSSELNVNALLLGDSALYLCASSLPSGRWDTQYFGPGTRLTVL.

This clone was detected only once. This chain connects TRBV14 to TRBJ1-1; 7 nucleotides align to TRBD1. The CDR3 is made up of 14 amino acids. CDR1 is SGHDN, CDR2 FVKESK, per germline. J lost 2 bases, V lost 5 bases, and 5 bases had no gene match. The CDR3 sequence is CASSARQGNTEAFF. The CDR3 nucleotides are TGTGCCAGCAGCGCCCGACAGGGAAACACTGAAGCTTTCTTT.

The chain is built from TRBV27 and TRBJ2-1; TRBD2 might be the D (5 bases). This CDR3 has 17 residues. Trimming took 4 bases from V and 5 from J, leaving 21 bases between them. In germline, CDR1 is MNHEY, CDR2 SMNVEV (reference sequence). The CDR3 DNA sequence: TGTGCCAGCAGTTCTAGCTTAGCAACGAATACTCACAATGAGCAGTTCTTC. Translating it yields CASSSSLATNTHNEQFF.